What follows are 5 T cell receptor beta chains derived from one specimen sequenced in a study of T cells in Graves' hyperthyroidism and ophthalmopathy. The TCR beta CDR3 regions underwent amplification using RNA transcripts as the source. First-round RT-PCR with HTBI primers amplified the TCR CDR3 region. One entry per CDR3 protein results from TCRdb running MiXCR on the multiplex PCR reads. The sample holds approximately 260,000 distinct CDR3 sequences; 15% are singletons and the top ten take about 30%. The specimen sequenced was blood. The receptors stem from a woman in her forties or fifties with Graves' hyperthyroidism that later progressed to Graves' ophthalmopathy.

This clonotype was counted ten times or more. The V and J genes are TRBV19 and TRBJ2-7; no clear D gene. Germline V gene lookup returns CDR1 LNHDA and CDR2 SQIVND (reference sequence). There are 13 residues in the CDR3. V was cut by 4 bases and J by 3 bases, with 10 bases left in between. CDR3 amino acids: CASSTGSYYEQYF. The DNA for the CDR3 is TGTGCCAGTAGTACCGGGTCGTACTACGAGCAGTACTTC.

This clonotype was counted many times. This sequence joins TRBV5-5 and TRBJ1-1; D is ambiguous. This CDR3 is 12 amino acids long. V dropped 3 bases and J dropped 1 base, with 4 bases sitting between them. Germline CDR1 is SGHKS and CDR2 is YYEKEE (reference sequence). For the CDR3, the DNA is TGTGCCAGCAGCTCCAGGAACACTGAAGCTTTCTTT. This sequence encodes CASSSRNTEAFF. The whole variable domain, remainder taken from reference TRBV5-5 and TRBJ1-1, is DAGVTQSPTHLIKTRGQQVTLRCSPISGHKSVSWYQQVLGQGPQFIFQYYEKEERGRGNFPDRFSARQFPNYSSELNVNALLLGDSALYLCASSSRNTEAFFGQGTRLTVV.

V and J are TRBV20-1 and TRBJ2-2; D unresolved. Trimming removed 0 bases from V and 1 base from J, with 12 bases in between. Per germline, CDR1 DFQATT and CDR2 SNEGSKA (reference sequence). The CDR3 totals 16 residues. The CDR3, as DNA: TGCAGTGCTAGAGATCCCGCGTCTTGGAACACCGGGGAGCTGTTTTTT. This sequence encodes CSARDPASWNTGELFF.

Comment on this clonotype: This may come from a read error, since a much larger clone is one base off. The rearrangement joins TRBV7-6 to TRBJ1-1; no clear D gene. CDR3 length: 14 amino acids. Trimming left V 5 bases short and J 1 base short, with 11 bases between. Germline assignment: CDR1 SGHVS and CDR2 FNYEAQ. Written as DNA, the CDR3 is TGTGCCAGCAGCCCCCGGGTCTCGAACACTGAAGCTTTCTTT. Translation gives CASSPRVSNTEAFF.

V usage is TRBV12-3 or TRBV12-4 and J usage is TRBJ2-7; the D gene is possibly TRBD1 (6 bases). The ends were cut back, 6 bases at V and 2 bases at J, with 11 bases in the middle. CDR3 size: 13 residues. The CDR3 nucleotides read TGTGCCAGCAGCCCGGACAGCACCTACGAGCAGTACTTC. The encoded protein is CASSPDSTYEQYF.